What follows are 25 T cell receptor beta chains derived from one specimen sequenced in a study of cytomegalovirus exposure and HLA in healthy donors. The PCR was carried out with 60 Vbeta primers and 13 Jbeta primers. Using immunoSEQ multiplex PCR, the repertoire was profiled, and TCRdb retains in-frame clones only, with some absent. The table shows roughly 130,000 clones, with roughly 74% occurring only once. Specimen: PBMCs. The origin of the receptors is a man aged 40-55 years in good health and CMV-seropositive.

The chain links TRBV29-1 to TRBJ2-1; D remains ambiguous. The germline CDR1 and CDR2 sequences are SQVTM and ANQGSEA. V lost 6 bases to trimming and J lost 7 bases, with 19 bases between them. The CDR3 runs 14 residues. CDR3 loop: CSVPGQVSWNEQFF. The CDR3 coding sequence is TGCAGCGTGCCCGGCCAGGTCTCTTGGAATGAGCAGTTCTTC.

This rearrangement joins TRBV10-3 to TRBJ2-7; the match to TRBD1 covers 9 bases. This CDR3 is built from 14 residues. V lost 10 bases and J lost 0; bases outside the gene matches: 7. The germline V gene encodes CDR1 ENHRY and CDR2 SYGVKD. The CDR3 protein is CATEDRGSSYEQYF. CDR3 coding DNA: TGTGCCACCGAGGACAGGGGAAGCTCCTACGAGCAGTACTTC.

This chain links TRBV25-1 with TRBJ2-3; D not resolved. Germline V CDR1 and CDR2: MGHDK, SYGVNS. The CDR3 is 14 residues long. Trimming pared 0 bases from V and 6 bases from J, leaving 10 bases between. Written as DNA, the CDR3 is TGTGCCAGCAGTGAATACCCTATGTCCGATACGCAGTATTTT. Its translation: CASSEYPMSDTQYF.

J is TRBJ1-2 and V is TRBV7-2; tentative D call: TRBD1 (5 bases). This CDR3 has 15 residues. Germline V gene sequence: CDR1 SGHTA, CDR2 FQGNSA. Trimming removed 1 base at V and 4 bases at J, with 13 bases between. CDR3: CASSLVGRGTYGYTF. In DNA, the CDR3 is TGTGCCAGCAGCTTAGTAGGGAGGGGAACCTATGGCTACACCTTC.

The rearrangement joins TRBV2 to TRBJ2-2, with 8 positions matching TRBD1. The V segment lost 2 bases and the J segment 6 bases; nucleotides outside the gene matches: 5. Germline V gives CDR1 SNHLY, CDR2 FYNNEI. This CDR3 contains 15 residues. The DNA of the CDR3 is TGTGCCAGCAGTGAACAGGGGGCGCAGGCCGGGGAGCTGTTTTTT. Amino acids: CASSEQGAQAGELFF.

The chain employs TRBV5-6 and TRBJ2-1; 13 nucleotides agree with TRBD2. The germline gives CDR1 SGHDT, CDR2 YYEEEE. The CDR3 is 16 residues long. Losses at the gene ends were 4 bases for V and 3 bases for J; bases not matched to a gene: 4. The CDR3 region is CASSRGLAGVYNEQFF. CDR3 nucleotide sequence: TGTGCCAGCAGCCGCGGACTAGCGGGAGTCTACAATGAGCAGTTCTTC.

The rearrangement links TRBV2 to TRBJ1-1; D gene unclear. CDR1 and CDR2 (germline): SNHLY, FYNNEI. The CDR3 sequence is 16 residues long. V shed 3 bases and J shed 0 bases, with 14 bases lying between them. This chain's CDR3 is CASSEAIQKMNTEAFF. CDR3 sequence (DNA): TGTGCCAGCAGTGAGGCCATACAGAAGATGAACACTGAAGCTTTCTTT.

The genes are TRBV7-9 and TRBJ2-7, with 8 bases identical to TRBD2. CDR1 is SEHNR and CDR2 is FQNEAQ in the germline V gene (reference sequence). After removal of 7 bases from V and 4 bases from J, the junction contained 9 bases not matched to a gene. The CDR3 sequence is 14 residues long. The CDR3 DNA reads TGTGCCAGCACCAACCTTAGCGGGAAATACGAGCAGTACTTC. Protein: CASTNLSGKYEQYF.

This chain links TRBV27 with TRBJ2-1; the D gene is possibly TRBD1 (6 bases). The V gene's germline CDR1 is MNHEY and CDR2 SMNVEV (reference sequence). Trimming removed 7 bases at V and 13 bases at J, with 17 bases between. The CDR3 is 12 residues long. The CDR3 nucleotides are TGTGCCAGCACCCCCAGCACAGGGATACAGTTCTTC. Its protein is CASTPSTGIQFF.

The chain employs TRBV28 and TRBJ1-1; the D gene is possibly TRBD1 (6 bases). Between the trimmed V and J ends, which lost 5 bases and 6 bases, there was a span of 13 bases. Germline V gene data show CDR1 as MDHEN and CDR2 as SYDVKM. The CDR3 has 13 residues. CDR3 in amino acids: CASSLPGTPEAFF. In nucleotides, the CDR3 is TGTGCCAGCAGTCTTCCGGGGACACCTGAAGCTTTCTTT.

V usage is TRBV4-1 and J usage is TRBJ1-5; D is perhaps TRBD1 (6 bases). Looked up from germline, CDR1 is MGHRA and CDR2 is YSYEKL. The ends were cut back, 0 bases at V and 7 bases at J, with 10 bases in the middle. This CDR3 is 14 amino acids long. CDR3 nucleotide sequence: TGCGCCAGCAGCCAAGAGAGGGGGGGGCAGCCCCAGCATTTT. It encodes CASSQERGGQPQHF.

This chain connects TRBV2 to TRBJ1-4, with D perhaps TRBD1 (5 bases). This CDR3 is built from 13 residues. Per germline, CDR1 SNHLY and CDR2 FYNNEI. Between the trimmed V and J ends, which lost 8 bases and 6 bases, there was a span of 13 bases. In DNA, the CDR3 is TGTGCCAGCCAGGGTGGGGGGGATGAAAAACTGTTTTTT. Amino acid sequence: CASQGGGDEKLFF.

The chain has TRBV29-1 and TRBJ1-2, with no clear D. The germline V gene has CDR1 SQVTM and CDR2 ANQGSEA. CDR3 size: 13 residues. V was pared by 3 bases and J by 2 bases, with 10 bases between. CDR3 nucleotides: TGCAGCGTTGATGGGGAGCTAAACTATGGCTACACCTTC. Its protein is CSVDGELNYGYTF.

This chain uses TRBV5-1 with TRBJ2-5; TRBD2 might be the D (6 bases). CDR1 SGHRS and CDR2 YFSETQ come from the germline V gene. This CDR3 is 13 amino acids long. The V end was cut by 4 bases, the J end by 3 bases, with 10 bases between. The CDR3 protein is CASSPTSKETQYF. CDR3 DNA sequence: TGCGCCAGCAGCCCAACTAGCAAAGAGACCCAGTACTTC.

V and J are TRBV28 and TRBJ1-1; D is unresolved. The CDR3 contains 12 residues. Trimming shortened V by 6 bases and J by 4 bases, and 9 bases separated the two germline ends. Germline V gives CDR1 MDHEN, CDR2 SYDVKM. CDR3 sequence: CASRGQRTEAFF. In DNA, the CDR3 is TGTGCCAGCAGGGGCCAACGCACTGAAGCTTTCTTT.

This rearrangement joins TRBV10-1 to TRBJ2-2, with 7 bases lining up with TRBD1. Germline trimming cut 6 bases from V and 6 bases from J; bases unmatched to any gene: 1. Germline CDR1 WNHNN, CDR2 SYGVQD (reference sequence). The CDR3 runs 12 residues. The CDR3 DNA reads TGCGCCAGCAGCCAGGGGGCCGGGGAGCTGTTTTTT. Its protein product is CASSQGAGELFF.

The gene calls are TRBV2 and TRBJ1-2; possible D gene TRBD1, 6 bases. Germline CDR1 SNHLY, CDR2 FYNNEI. Trimming left V 2 bases short and J 8 bases short, with 12 bases between. This CDR3 contains 13 residues. CDR3 sequence reads: CASSEFGQCGYTF. For the CDR3, the DNA is TGTGCCAGCAGTGAATTTGGACAGTGCGGCTACACCTTC.

This chain connects TRBV10-3 to TRBJ1-4, with 7 bases matching TRBD1. Germline loops: CDR1 ENHRY, CDR2 SYGVKD. The trim removed 2 bases at V and 5 bases at J, leaving 11 bases unmatched. The CDR3 is 17 amino acids. The CDR3 DNA is TGTGCCATCAGTGAGGTGGGGGTCGGGACAGAAAATGAAAAACTGTTTTTT. Translated, it gives CAISEVGVGTENEKLFF.

The V call is TRBV7-2, the J call TRBJ2-7; D is perhaps TRBD1 (6 bases). The CDR3 loop spans 15 amino acids. Per the germline V gene, CDR1 is SGHTA and CDR2 is FQGNSA. V lost 1 base and J 4 bases, leaving 14 bases between the germline ends. The CDR3 reads CASSLDTGTFYEQYF. The CDR3 nucleotides are TGTGCCAGCAGCTTAGACACAGGGACCTTTTACGAGCAGTACTTC.

The rearrangement links TRBV28 to TRBJ1-5, with D possibly being TRBD1 (6 bases). CDR1 and CDR2 (germline): MDHEN, SYDVKM. This CDR3 spans 15 amino acids. The V end lost 10 bases, the J end lost 2 bases, and 18 bases lay between the germline ends. CDR3 sequence reads: CAIGTGTWGNQPQHF. The CDR3 DNA is TGTGCCATCGGAACAGGGACCTGGGGCAATCAGCCCCAGCATTTT.

The V call is TRBV5-1, the J call TRBJ2-5, with 9 bases identical to TRBD1. The CDR3 sequence is 14 residues long. Germline CDR1 reads SGHRS; CDR2 reads YFSETQ. Unmatched junction bases numbered 3, after V lost 4 bases and J lost 2 bases. In DNA form, the CDR3 reads TGCGCCAGCAGCGTACAGGGGGCACAAGAGACCCAGTACTTC. The encoded protein is CASSVQGAQETQYF.

V is TRBV12-5 and J is TRBJ2-1; TRBD1 agrees at 10 bases. The CDR3 sequence is 14 residues long. Germline V lookup: CDR1 LGHNT, CDR2 FRNRAP. Trimming took 7 bases from V and 6 from J; bases not matched to a gene: 6. The CDR3 region is CASAQGDRGNEQFF. Here the CDR3 DNA reads TGTGCTAGTGCGCAAGGGGACAGGGGCAATGAGCAGTTCTTC.

The J gene is TRBJ2-7, the V gene TRBV7-8; 15 positions match TRBD2. The V gene's germline CDR1 is SGHVS and CDR2 FQNEAQ. Losses at the gene ends were 2 bases for V and 2 bases for J; bases not matched to a gene: 7. CDR3 length: 18 residues. The CDR3 nucleotides are TGTGCCAGCAGCTTACGGGGACTAGCGGGAGGCCCTACCTACGAGCAGTACTTC. Translating it yields CASSLRGLAGGPTYEQYF.

V gene TRBV28 combines with J gene TRBJ2-6, with unresolved D. The germline CDR1 and CDR2 sequences are MDHEN and SYDVKM. Trimming pared 5 bases from V and 2 bases from J, leaving 7 bases between. The CDR3 totals 14 residues. CDR3 in DNA: TGTGCCAGCAGTCCCCCGGCTGGGGCCAACGTCCTGACTTTC. This sequence encodes CASSPPAGANVLTF.

The V and J genes are TRBV7-6 and TRBJ2-7, with a weak D call TRBD1 (5 bases). The V gene's germline CDR1 is SGHVS and CDR2 FNYEAQ. V was trimmed by 4 bases and J by 6 bases, leaving 16 bases between them. The CDR3 is made up of 14 amino acids. The CDR3 nucleotides are TGTGCCAGCAGCTCCCAATCGACAGTTTCCGAGCAGTACTTC. The encoded protein is CASSSQSTVSEQYF.